The clone carrying this T cell receptor beta chain was seen a single time. The CDR3 is 14 residues long. Germline loops: CDR1 MNHEY, CDR2 SVGAGI. The ends were cut back, 5 bases at V and 0 bases at J, with 10 bases in the middle. The sample comes from a study of cytomegalovirus exposure and HLA in healthy donors. The study ran its PCR with 60 Vbeta and 13 Jbeta primers. Produced via immunoSEQ multiplex PCR; TCRdb's table is partial and in-frame only. The data contain fewer than 200,000 clones, approximately 73% of them singletons. This clonotype was sampled from a woman between 18 and 30 years old in good health and CMV-seropositive. J is TRBJ1-2 and V is TRBV6-5, with D unresolved. Sample: PBMCs. The CDR3 is CASSEEASNYGYTF. CDR3 nucleotides: TGTGCCAGCAGTGAAGAAGCGTCTAACTATGGCTACACCTTC.